This T cell receptor (beta chain) was sequenced for a study of cytomegalovirus exposure and HLA in healthy donors. V lost 7 bases and J lost 3, with 10 bases in between. The CDR3 is 11 residues long. Germline CDR1 reads DFQATT; CDR2 reads SNEGSKA (reference sequence). Both 60 Vbeta primers and 13 Jbeta primers went into the PCR. In the source study's methods: A later analysis tallied approximately 87 million unique TCR beta chains, 9 million to 12 million of them shared. Here immunoSEQ multiplex PCR was the method, and the copy in TCRdb shows in-frame clones only, minus some. Clone size and the V and J calls come from that table; the DNA yielded D and trimming. The sample includes under 250,000 clones, approximately 81% of them seen just once.

Sequenced: PBMCs. This clonotype was obtained from an older woman in good health and CMV-seropositive. V gene TRBV20-1 combines with J gene TRBJ2-7; D perhaps matches TRBD2 (5 bases). Here the CDR3 DNA reads TGCAGTGGACTACTAAACTACGAGCAGTACTTC. Protein: CSGLLNYEQYF.